This TCR beta chain derives from a study of T-cell reconstitution after alpha-beta-depleted transplantation in children. Study-level points and caveats: T-cell counts and diversity at one year following transplant were attributed mainly to newly produced T cells. Day-60 TCRbeta diversity that was high in some patients was derived from surviving recipient T cells and thymic progenitors. Reports say that about two months after transplant, the alpha-beta T cells came out of several hundred graft clones that had expanded.

Regarding this clonotype: What it binds is not known.

The CDR3 totals 16 residues. Trimming removed 0 bases from V and 4 bases from J; junction bases left unmatched: 4. Germline V CDR1 and CDR2: MGHRA, YSYEKL. TCRbeta library construction was performed incorporating unique molecular identifiers. TCRdb reanalysed the PCR reads using MiXCR and keeps one entry per CDR3 protein. The data contain approximately 130,000 distinct CDR3 sequences, around 9.8% of them seen just once; the ten biggest clones take up approximately 25%. The TCR comes from a girl under three years old who had a stem cell transplant for combined immunodeficiency, so the T cells may come from the graft donor. The sample here was PBMCs, mostly from graft donor cells, taken 180 days after TCRalphabeta/CD19-depleted stem cell transplant. The chain employs TRBV4-1 and TRBJ2-7; TRBD2 matches 12 bases. The CDR3 reads CASSQEPLAGGYEQYF. The CDR3 coding sequence is TGCGCCAGCAGCCAAGAACCCCTAGCGGGAGGGTACGAGCAGTACTTC.